This TCR beta chain was obtained from a study of beta chain features in type 1 diabetes. Study conclusions and caveats: When VDJ junctions were examined, type 1 diabetes patients showed fewer insertions and more deletions.

The V end was cut by 3 bases, the J end by 2 bases, with 12 bases between. The CDR3 spans 15 residues. CDR1 and CDR2 from the germline V gene are SGDLS and YYNGEE. Cell sorting via CD45RO/CCR7/CD25/CD127/CD95/CD27 was performed to obtain CD4+ naive, central memory, regulatory and stem cell-like memory cells. The sequenced template was cDNA made from the entire isolated RNA. Profiled with immunoSEQ multiplex PCR; TCRdb holds only in-frame clones, not every one. This sample has 220,000 or so clones, with 68% found just once. To note about this clone: Its target is unknown.

Sequenced sample: naive CD4+ T cells from blood. This TCR was recovered from a man aged 25 to 40 in good health. V is TRBV9 and J is TRBJ1-5; D gene uncertain. In nucleotides, the CDR3 is TGTGCCAGCAGCGCCGATTACACGGGCAATCAGCCCCAGCATTTT. Translated: CASSADYTGNQPQHF.